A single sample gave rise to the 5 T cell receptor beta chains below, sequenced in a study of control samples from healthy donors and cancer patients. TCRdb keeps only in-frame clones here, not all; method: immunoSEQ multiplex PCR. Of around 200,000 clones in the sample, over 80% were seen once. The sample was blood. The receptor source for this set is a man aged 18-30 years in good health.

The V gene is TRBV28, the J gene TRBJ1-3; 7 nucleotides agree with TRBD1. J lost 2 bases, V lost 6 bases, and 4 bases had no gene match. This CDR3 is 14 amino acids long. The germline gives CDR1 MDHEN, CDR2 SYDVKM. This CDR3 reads CASSRGTAGNTIYF. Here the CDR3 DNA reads TGTGCCAGCAGCCGAGGGACAGCTGGAAACACCATATATTTT.

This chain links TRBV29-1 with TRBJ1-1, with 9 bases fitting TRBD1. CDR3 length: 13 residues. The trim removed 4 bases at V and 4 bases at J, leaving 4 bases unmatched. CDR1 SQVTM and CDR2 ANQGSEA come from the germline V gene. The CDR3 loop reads CSVVQGAGTEAFF. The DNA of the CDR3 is TGCAGCGTTGTACAGGGGGCAGGCACTGAAGCTTTCTTT.

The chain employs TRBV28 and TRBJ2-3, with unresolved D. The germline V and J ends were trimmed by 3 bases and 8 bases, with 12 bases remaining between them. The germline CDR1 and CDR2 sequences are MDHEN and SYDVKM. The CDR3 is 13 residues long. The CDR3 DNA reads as TGTGCCAGCAGTTTCCAGAGGACGGGTACGCAGTATTTT. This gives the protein CASSFQRTGTQYF.

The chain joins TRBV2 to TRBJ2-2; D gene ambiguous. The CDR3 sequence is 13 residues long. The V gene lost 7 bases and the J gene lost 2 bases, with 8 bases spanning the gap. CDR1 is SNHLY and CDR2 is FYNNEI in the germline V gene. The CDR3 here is CASKSSNTGELFF. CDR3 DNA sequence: TGTGCCAGCAAATCCAGCAACACCGGGGAGCTGTTTTTT.

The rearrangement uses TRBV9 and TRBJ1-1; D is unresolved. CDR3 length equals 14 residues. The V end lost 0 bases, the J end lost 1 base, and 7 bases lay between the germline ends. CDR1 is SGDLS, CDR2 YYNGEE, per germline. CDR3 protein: CASSVVLGNTEAFF. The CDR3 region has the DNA TGTGCCAGCAGCGTAGTCTTGGGGAACACTGAAGCTTTCTTT. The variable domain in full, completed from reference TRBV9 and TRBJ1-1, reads DSGVTQTPKHLITATGQRVTLRCSPRSGDLSVYWYQQSLDQGLQFLIQYYNGEERAKGNILERFSAQQFPDLHSELNLSSLELGDSALYFCASSVVLGNTEAFFGQGTRLTVV.